The 23 T cell receptor beta chains reported below all come from one sample, sequenced in a study of blood T cell repertoires in COVID-19. The protocol was immunoSEQ multiplex PCR, while the TCRdb copy is restricted to in-frame clones and leaves out a portion. Here the sample spans around 250,000 clones, about 88% being singletons. The sample consisted of peripheral blood. These TCRs come from a woman aged 70 to 79 with active or convalescent COVID-19.

Many counts were recorded for this clone. The chain couples TRBV9 to TRBJ1-1, with no clear D. The CDR3 is 15 residues long. Per the germline V gene, CDR1 is SGDLS and CDR2 is YYNGEE. V was clipped by 0 bases and J by 4 bases, with 13 bases between them. CDR3 in DNA: TGTGCCAGCAGCGTAGAGGCCGGGAGTGGCACTGAAGCTTTCTTT. Residues: CASSVEAGSGTEAFF.

This CDR3 reads CASSRRDSVHGDNEQFF. Here the CDR3 DNA reads TGTGCCAGCTCACGCCGGGACAGTGTCCATGGGGACAATGAGCAGTTCTTC. The chain uses TRBV18 and TRBJ2-1; TRBD1 agrees at 7 bases. After removal of 4 bases from V and 5 bases from J, the junction contained 14 bases not matched to a gene. Germline V lookup: CDR1 KGHSH, CDR2 LQKENI. The CDR3 runs to 17 residues.

The chain is built from TRBV6-5 and TRBJ1-2, with D possibly TRBD1 on 5 matching bases. From germline, CDR1 is MNHEY and CDR2 SVGAGI. The CDR3 has 14 residues. Deletions cut 7 bases from V and 0 bases from J, with 12 bases between. For the CDR3, the DNA is TGTGCCAGCACGGCAGGGATCACTAACTATGGCTACACCTTC. It encodes CASTAGITNYGYTF.

This clone was detected only once. The V and J genes are TRBV25-1 and TRBJ1-1; 7 positions agree with TRBD1. Losses at the gene ends were 7 bases for V and 0 bases for J; bases not matched to a gene: 8. CDR1 is MGHDK, CDR2 SYGVNS, per germline. The CDR3 has 15 amino acids. The CDR3 sequence is CASIPTGTMNTEAFF. CDR3 sequence (DNA): TGTGCCAGCATTCCGACAGGGACGATGAACACTGAAGCTTTCTTT. Drawing the rest from reference TRBV25-1 and TRBJ1-1, the complete variable domain is EADIYQTPRYLVIGTGKKITLECSQTMGHDKMYWYQQDPGMELHLIHYSYGVNSTEKGDLSSESTVSRIRTEHFPLTLESARPSHTSQYLCASIPTGTMNTEAFFGQGTRLTVV.

The chain is built from TRBV18 and TRBJ1-6, with 8 bases that match TRBD1. This CDR3 is built from 12 residues. V lost 5 bases, J lost 9 bases, and 0 bases stayed unmatched. Germline V gene data show CDR1 as KGHSH and CDR2 as LQKENI. The CDR3, as DNA: TGTGCCAGCTCAGACAGGGGTTCACCCCTCCACTTT. It specifies CASSDRGSPLHF.

The chain uses TRBV2 and TRBJ1-1; 7 nucleotides match TRBD1. The CDR3 sequence is 12 residues long. The germline V gene has CDR1 SNHLY and CDR2 FYNNEI. V shed 10 bases and J 7 bases; nucleotides not matched to a gene: 9. This chain's CDR3 is CATRLHRGEAFF. CDR3 nucleotide sequence: TGTGCCACCCGGCTTCACAGGGGTGAAGCTTTCTTT.

This clone was detected once. The chain joins TRBV6-6 to TRBJ1-5; TRBD1 matches at 7 bases. The CDR3 is made up of 14 amino acids. Germline CDR1 and CDR2: MNHNY and SVGAGI (reference sequence). With 11 bases clipped from V and 4 bases from J, the junction kept 11 bases outside the gene matches. As DNA, the CDR3 is TGTGCCGCCGTAGGGACAGATGTAAATCAGCCCCAGCATTTT. It is translated as CAAVGTDVNQPQHF.

V is TRBV5-1 and J is TRBJ1-1; 10 positions agree with TRBD1. The V segment lost 7 bases and the J segment 5 bases; nucleotides outside the gene matches: 11. The CDR3 totals 15 residues. CDR1 is SGHRS, CDR2 YFSETQ, per germline. CDR3 nucleotides: TGCGCCAGCTGCCGGGACAGGGGAGGGAGAACTGAAGCTTTCTTT. Protein: CASCRDRGGRTEAFF.

The rearrangement links TRBV7-2 to TRBJ2-7; 12 bases agree with TRBD2. CDR1 is SGHTA and CDR2 is FQGNSA in the germline V gene. With 5 bases clipped from V and 4 bases from J, the junction kept 6 bases outside the gene matches. This CDR3 contains 15 residues. Here the CDR3 DNA reads TGTGCCAGCAGCCCCCAAACTAGCGGGAGGTACGAGCAGTACTTC. This sequence encodes CASSPQTSGRYEQYF.

The chain combines TRBV4-3 with TRBJ2-5; D might be TRBD2 (6 bases). V lost 0 bases and J lost 5, with 13 bases in between. The CDR3 totals 15 residues. CDR1 is LGHNA, CDR2 YSLEER, per germline. CDR3 protein: CASSQDGRVGETQYF. The CDR3 DNA sequence: TGCGCCAGCAGCCAAGACGGGAGAGTGGGGGAGACCCAGTACTTC.

This chain uses TRBV12-3 or TRBV12-4 with TRBJ1-1; 10 bases are a match to TRBD1. CDR3 length: 13 amino acids. J gave up 6 bases and V 6 bases, and 4 bases lay outside the gene matches. The CDR3 DNA follows: TGTGCCAGCAGGAGACAGGGGGCACCTGAAGCTTTCTTT. Its protein is CASRRQGAPEAFF.

This clone was detected only once. The chain links TRBV6-5 to TRBJ1-3; D perhaps matches TRBD1 (5 bases). The V gene's germline CDR1 is MNHEY and CDR2 SVGAGI. This CDR3 spans 14 amino acids. The germline V and J ends were trimmed by 5 bases and 9 bases, with 17 bases remaining between them. CDR3 bases: TGTGCCAGCAGTCTCGGGCCCGGGGGGATCACCATATATTTT. It yields the protein CASSLGPGGITIYF.

The rearrangement links TRBV9 to TRBJ1-2; D perhaps matches TRBD1 (5 bases). This CDR3 has 13 residues. Deletions cut 2 bases from V and 7 bases from J, with 12 bases between. From germline, CDR1 is SGDLS and CDR2 YYNGEE. The CDR3 nucleotides read TGTGCCAGCAGCGTCCCCGGGGGTCTTGGCTACACCTTC. It specifies CASSVPGGLGYTF.

The chain uses TRBV6-4 and TRBJ1-1; 7 bases agree with TRBD1. The CDR3 contains 13 residues. The germline CDR1 and CDR2 sequences are MRHNA and SNTAGT. V dropped 5 bases and J dropped 1; count of bases not matched to a gene: 1. The CDR3 is CASSRQGNTEAFF. In nucleotides, the CDR3 is TGTGCCAGCAGTCGACAGGGGAACACTGAAGCTTTCTTT.

The rearrangement uses TRBV28 and TRBJ2-3, with D unclear. V lost 9 bases and J 0 bases, leaving 7 bases between the germline ends. CDR3 length: 12 amino acids. CDR1 MDHEN and CDR2 SYDVKM come from the germline V gene. As DNA, the CDR3 is TGTGCCAGTTCGGTTAGCACAGATACGCAGTATTTT. This encodes CASSVSTDTQYF.

The V and J genes are TRBV9 and TRBJ1-3, with D hard to call. The CDR3 sequence is 16 residues long. V was clipped by 4 bases and J by 3 bases, with 17 bases between them. Germline values: CDR1 SGDLS, CDR2 YYNGEE. The CDR3 is CASSITPIEFGNTIYF. DNA of the CDR3: TGTGCCAGCAGCATCACCCCTATAGAGTTTGGAAACACCATATATTTT.

The J gene is TRBJ2-3, the V gene TRBV18; 8 bases align to TRBD2. The trim removed 3 bases at V and 0 bases at J, leaving 8 bases unmatched. This CDR3 is 17 amino acids long. Germline assignment: CDR1 KGHSH and CDR2 LQKENI. CDR3 residues: CASSPLRRGGSTDTQYF. CDR3 bases: TGTGCCAGCTCACCCCTCAGACGGGGGGGGAGCACAGATACGCAGTATTTT.

V is TRBV2 and J is TRBJ2-5; a weak D match, TRBD1 (6 bases). The germline V and J ends were trimmed by 1 base and 1 base, with 7 bases remaining between them. The CDR3 runs 14 residues. The germline V gene has CDR1 SNHLY and CDR2 FYNNEI. CDR3 coding DNA: TGTGCCAGCAGTGAAGGGACAGTCCAAGAGACCCAGTACTTC. Encoded protein: CASSEGTVQETQYF.

V is TRBV12-3 or TRBV12-4 and J is TRBJ2-3; D is uncertain. This CDR3 region has 12 residues. V was clipped by 5 bases and J by 7 bases, with 10 bases between them. The CDR3 spells CASSSPLNTQYF. The CDR3 nucleotides are TGTGCCAGCAGTAGCCCGCTGAATACGCAGTATTTT.

This clone was seen only once. The rearrangement uses TRBV7-9 and TRBJ1-5, with 7 bases fitting TRBD1. CDR1 is SEHNR, CDR2 FQNEAQ, per germline (reference sequence). There are 18 residues in the CDR3. Trimming removed 0 bases from V and 4 bases from J; junction bases left unmatched: 12. The CDR3 DNA reads TGTGCCAGCAGCTTAGCGGGAAGACAGGGAGGTTTTAATCAGCCCCAGCATTTT. Translated: CASSLAGRQGGFNQPQHF.

The V and J genes are TRBV15 and TRBJ2-1, with TRBD2 matching 12 bases. The CDR3 totals 14 residues. Trimming removed 5 bases from V and 7 bases from J; junction bases left unmatched: 3. CDR1 and CDR2 from the germline V gene are LNHNV and YYDKDF (reference sequence). DNA of the CDR3: TGTGCCACCAGCTGGACTAGCGGGACGAATGAGCAGTTCTTC. Protein product: CATSWTSGTNEQFF.

V gene TRBV6-4 combines with J gene TRBJ1-1; unclear D gene. This CDR3 region has 13 residues. Trimming took 6 bases from V and 4 from J, leaving 12 bases between them. Germline assignment: CDR1 MRHNA and CDR2 SNTAGT. CDR3 in DNA: TGTGCCAGCAGGGAGACCCTGGGCACTGAAGCTTTCTTT. Protein product: CASRETLGTEAFF.

The chain couples TRBV12-3 or TRBV12-4 to TRBJ2-5; TRBD1 aligns across 7 bases. With V trimmed by 2 bases and J by 4 bases, 1 base remained unmatched. This CDR3 region has 13 residues. CDR3 amino acids: CASSLKGAETQYF. DNA of the CDR3: TGTGCCAGCAGTTTAAAGGGGGCAGAGACCCAGTACTTC.